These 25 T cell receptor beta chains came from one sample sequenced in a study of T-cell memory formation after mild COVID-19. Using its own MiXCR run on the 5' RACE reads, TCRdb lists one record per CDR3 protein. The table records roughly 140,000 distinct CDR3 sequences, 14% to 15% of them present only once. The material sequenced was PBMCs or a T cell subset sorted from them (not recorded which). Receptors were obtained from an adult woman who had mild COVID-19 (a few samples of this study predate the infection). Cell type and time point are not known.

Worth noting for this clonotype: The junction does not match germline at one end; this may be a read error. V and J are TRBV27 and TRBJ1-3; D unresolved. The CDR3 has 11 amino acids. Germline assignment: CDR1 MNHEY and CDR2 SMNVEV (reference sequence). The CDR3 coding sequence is TGCACCAGCCCTGCTAGAAACACCATATATTTT. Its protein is CTSPARNTIYF.

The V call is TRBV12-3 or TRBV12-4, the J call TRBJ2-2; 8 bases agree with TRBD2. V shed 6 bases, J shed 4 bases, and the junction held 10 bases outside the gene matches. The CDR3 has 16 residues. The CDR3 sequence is CASSRGRPPSTGELFF. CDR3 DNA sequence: TGTGCCAGCAGCCGCGGGAGGCCACCCTCCACCGGGGAGCTGTTTTTT.

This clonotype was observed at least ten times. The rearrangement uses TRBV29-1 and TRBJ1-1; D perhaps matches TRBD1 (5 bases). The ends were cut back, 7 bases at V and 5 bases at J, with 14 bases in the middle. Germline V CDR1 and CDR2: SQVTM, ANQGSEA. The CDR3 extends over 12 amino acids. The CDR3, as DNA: TGCAGCGGCAGATCGGGGGAAACTGAAGCTTTCTTT. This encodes CSGRSGETEAFF.

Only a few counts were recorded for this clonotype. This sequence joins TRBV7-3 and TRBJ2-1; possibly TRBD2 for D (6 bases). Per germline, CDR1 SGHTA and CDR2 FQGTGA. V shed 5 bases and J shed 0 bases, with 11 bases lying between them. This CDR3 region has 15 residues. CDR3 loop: CASSLSGDSYNEQFF. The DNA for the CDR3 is TGTGCCAGCAGCCTTAGCGGAGACTCCTACAATGAGCAGTTCTTC.

The CDR3 DNA is TGTGCCAGCAGCTTCACAGGGAATCGAGAGACCCAGTACTTC. Translated, it gives CASSFTGNRETQYF. The rearrangement uses TRBV13 and TRBJ2-5; TRBD1 is a possible D gene (6 bases). V was trimmed by 3 bases and J by 4 bases, leaving 12 bases between them. Looked up from germline, CDR1 is PRHDT and CDR2 is FYEKMQ (reference sequence). The CDR3 contains 14 residues.

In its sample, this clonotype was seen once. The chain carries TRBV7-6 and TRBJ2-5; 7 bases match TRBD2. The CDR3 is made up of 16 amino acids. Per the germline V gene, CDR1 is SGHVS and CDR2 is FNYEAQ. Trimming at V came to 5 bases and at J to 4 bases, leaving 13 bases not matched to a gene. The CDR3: CASSKGPPPGGETQYF. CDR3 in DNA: TGTGCCAGCAGCAAGGGCCCCCCGCCGGGAGGAGAGACCCAGTACTTC.

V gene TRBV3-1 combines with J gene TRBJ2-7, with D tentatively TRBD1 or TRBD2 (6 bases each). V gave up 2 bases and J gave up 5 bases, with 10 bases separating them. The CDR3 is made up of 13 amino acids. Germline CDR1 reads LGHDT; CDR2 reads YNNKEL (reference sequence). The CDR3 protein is CASSQTGAHEQYF. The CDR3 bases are TGTGCCAGCAGCCAAACGGGGGCACACGAGCAGTACTTC.

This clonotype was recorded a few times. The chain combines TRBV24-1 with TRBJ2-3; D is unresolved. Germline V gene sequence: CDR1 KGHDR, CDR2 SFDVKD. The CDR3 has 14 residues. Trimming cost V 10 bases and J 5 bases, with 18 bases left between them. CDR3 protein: CATQDGPGIDTQYF. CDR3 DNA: TGTGCCACGCAGGATGGTCCGGGCATAGATACGCAGTATTTT.

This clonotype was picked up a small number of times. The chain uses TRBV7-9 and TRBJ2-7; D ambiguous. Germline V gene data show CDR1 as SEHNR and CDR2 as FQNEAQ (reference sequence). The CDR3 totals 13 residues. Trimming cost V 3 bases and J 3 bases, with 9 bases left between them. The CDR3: CASSFSEFYEQYF. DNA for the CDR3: TGTGCCAGCAGCTTCTCAGAGTTCTACGAGCAGTACTTC.

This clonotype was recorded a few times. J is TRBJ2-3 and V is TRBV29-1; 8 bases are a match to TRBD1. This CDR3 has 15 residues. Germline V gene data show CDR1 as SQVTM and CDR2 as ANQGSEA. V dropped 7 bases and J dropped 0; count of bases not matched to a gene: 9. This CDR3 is CSASGQGGSTDTQYF. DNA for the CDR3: TGCAGCGCCTCTGGACAGGGTGGTAGCACAGATACGCAGTATTTT.

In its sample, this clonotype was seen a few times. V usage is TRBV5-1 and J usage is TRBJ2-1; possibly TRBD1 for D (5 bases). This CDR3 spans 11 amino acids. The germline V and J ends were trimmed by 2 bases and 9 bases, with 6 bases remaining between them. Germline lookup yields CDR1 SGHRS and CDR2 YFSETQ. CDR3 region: CASSFGAEQFF. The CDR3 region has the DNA TGCGCCAGCAGCTTTGGGGCTGAGCAGTTCTTC.

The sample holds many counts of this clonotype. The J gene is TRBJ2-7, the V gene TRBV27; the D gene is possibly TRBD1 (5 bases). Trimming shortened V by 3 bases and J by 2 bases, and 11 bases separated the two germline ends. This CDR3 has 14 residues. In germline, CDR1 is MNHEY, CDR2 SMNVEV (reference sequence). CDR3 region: CASSLMDTTYEQYF. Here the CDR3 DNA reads TGTGCCAGCAGTTTGATGGACACCACCTACGAGCAGTACTTC.

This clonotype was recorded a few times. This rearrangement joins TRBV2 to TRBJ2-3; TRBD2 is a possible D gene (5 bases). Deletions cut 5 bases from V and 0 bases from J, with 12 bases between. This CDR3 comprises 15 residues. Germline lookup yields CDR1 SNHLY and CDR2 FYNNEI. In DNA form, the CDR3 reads TGTGCCAGCAGTTTCGAGGGAGATAGCACAGATACGCAGTATTTT. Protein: CASSFEGDSTDTQYF.

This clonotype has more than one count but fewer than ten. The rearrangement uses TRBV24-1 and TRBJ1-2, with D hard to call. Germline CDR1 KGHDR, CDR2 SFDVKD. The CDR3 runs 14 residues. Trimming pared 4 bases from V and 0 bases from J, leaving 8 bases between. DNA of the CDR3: TGTGCCACCAGTGACGGCCCTCCTAACTATGGCTACACCTTC. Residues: CATSDGPPNYGYTF.

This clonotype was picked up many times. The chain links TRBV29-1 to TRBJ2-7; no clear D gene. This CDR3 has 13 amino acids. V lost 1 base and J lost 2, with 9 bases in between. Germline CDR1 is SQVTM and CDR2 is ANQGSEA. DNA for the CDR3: TGCAGCGTTGAAGGGGCGGAAGCCTACGAGCAGTACTTC. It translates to CSVEGAEAYEQYF.

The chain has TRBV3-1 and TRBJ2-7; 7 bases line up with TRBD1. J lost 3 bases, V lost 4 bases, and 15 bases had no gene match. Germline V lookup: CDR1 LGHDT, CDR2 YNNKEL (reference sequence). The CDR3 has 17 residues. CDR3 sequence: CASSLRLGQSSNYEQYF. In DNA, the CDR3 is TGTGCCAGCAGCCTACGCCTGGGACAGTCGTCGAACTACGAGCAGTACTTC.

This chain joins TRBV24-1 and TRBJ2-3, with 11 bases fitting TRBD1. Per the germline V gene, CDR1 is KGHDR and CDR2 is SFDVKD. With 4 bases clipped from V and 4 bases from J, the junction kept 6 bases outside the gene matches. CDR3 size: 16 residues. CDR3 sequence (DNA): TGTGCCACCAGTGAGAGGACAGGGGGCGCCGCAGATACGCAGTATTTT. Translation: CATSERTGGAADTQYF.

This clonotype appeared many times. For the CDR3, the DNA is TGCGCCAGCAGCTTGACAATTGAAAACGAGCAGTACTTC. Translated: CASSLTIENEQYF. The J gene is TRBJ2-7, the V gene TRBV5-1; D remains unclear. The germline V gene has CDR1 SGHRS and CDR2 YFSETQ. V lost 1 base to trimming and J lost 5 bases, with 10 bases between them. The CDR3 consists of 13 residues.

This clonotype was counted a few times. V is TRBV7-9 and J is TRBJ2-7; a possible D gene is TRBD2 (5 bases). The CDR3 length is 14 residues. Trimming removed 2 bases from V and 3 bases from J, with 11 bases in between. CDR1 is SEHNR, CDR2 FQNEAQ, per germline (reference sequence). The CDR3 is CASSLRGWNYEQYF. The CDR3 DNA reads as TGTGCCAGCAGCTTAAGAGGGTGGAACTACGAGCAGTACTTC.

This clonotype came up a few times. The chain's CDR3 is CASGGTGRSNQPQHF. Here the CDR3 DNA reads TGTGCCAGCGGAGGGACAGGTCGGAGCAATCAGCCCCAGCATTTT. The chain carries TRBV2 and TRBJ1-5; 8 bases line up with TRBD1. Germline values: CDR1 SNHLY, CDR2 FYNNEI. The CDR3 runs to 15 residues. The J segment lost 1 base and the V segment lost 8 bases, leaving 7 bases of the junction unmatched.

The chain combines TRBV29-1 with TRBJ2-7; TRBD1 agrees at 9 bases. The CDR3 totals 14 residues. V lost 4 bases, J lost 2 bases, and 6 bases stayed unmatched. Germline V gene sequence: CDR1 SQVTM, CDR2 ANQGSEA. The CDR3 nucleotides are TGCAGCGTTGTCCTGCGGACAGGGGCCTACGAGCAGTACTTC. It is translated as CSVVLRTGAYEQYF.

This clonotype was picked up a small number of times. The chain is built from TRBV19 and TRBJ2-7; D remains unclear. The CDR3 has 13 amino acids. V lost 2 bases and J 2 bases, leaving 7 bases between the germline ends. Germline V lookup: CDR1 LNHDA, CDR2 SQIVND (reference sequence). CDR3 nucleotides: TGTGCCAGTAGTATAAGTGCAGCCTACGAGCAGTACTTC. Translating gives CASSISAAYEQYF.

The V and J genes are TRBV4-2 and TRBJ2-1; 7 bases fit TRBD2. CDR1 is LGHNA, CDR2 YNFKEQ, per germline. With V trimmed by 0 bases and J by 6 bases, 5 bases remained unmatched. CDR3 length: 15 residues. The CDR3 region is CASSQEPSGANEQFF. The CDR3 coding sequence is TGTGCCAGCAGCCAAGAACCTAGCGGAGCCAATGAGCAGTTCTTC.

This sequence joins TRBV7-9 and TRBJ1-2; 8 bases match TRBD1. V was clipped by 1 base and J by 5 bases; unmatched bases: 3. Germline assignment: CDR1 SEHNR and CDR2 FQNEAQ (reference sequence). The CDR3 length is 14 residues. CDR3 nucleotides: TGTGCCAGCAGCTTAGTCACAGGGGGGTATGGCTACACCTTC. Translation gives CASSLVTGGYGYTF.

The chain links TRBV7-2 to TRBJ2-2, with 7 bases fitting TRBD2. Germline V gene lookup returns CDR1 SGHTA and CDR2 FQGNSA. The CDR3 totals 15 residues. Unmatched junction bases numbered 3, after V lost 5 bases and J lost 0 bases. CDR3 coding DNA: TGTGCCAGCAGCCAAGGACTAGCGAACACCGGGGAGCTGTTTTTT. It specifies CASSQGLANTGELFF.